The sample holds a few counts of the clone carrying this TCR beta chain. Its antigen is currently unknown. Libraries for TCR beta were made by quantitative 5'-RACE with molecular barcodes. TCRdb independently ran MiXCR on the 5' RACE reads; one entry per CDR3 protein. Here the sample spans some 130,000 distinct CDR3 sequences, roughly an eighth being singletons. The CDR3 is 15 amino acids. Looked up from germline, CDR1 is MDHEN and CDR2 is SYDVKM. Trimming removed 5 bases from V and 1 base from J, with 12 bases in between. The data were taken from a study of CD8 T cells in ankylosing spondylitis. Study-level results: Within matched ankylosing spondylitis synovial fluid, disease-linked clones were reportedly significantly enriched. What seemed typical of ankylosing spondylitis blood was a TCR beta motif built from under 10 highly homologous variants.

V is TRBV28 and J is TRBJ2-1, with D possibly being TRBD2 (6 bases). Sequenced input: blood, either unsorted or a sorted T cell fraction (not recorded which). This sequence originates from a female donor with ankylosing spondylitis or in good health (not recorded which). The CDR3: CASSREYSSYNEQFF. For the CDR3, the DNA is TGTGCCAGCAGTCGGGAGTATTCGTCCTACAATGAGCAGTTCTTC.